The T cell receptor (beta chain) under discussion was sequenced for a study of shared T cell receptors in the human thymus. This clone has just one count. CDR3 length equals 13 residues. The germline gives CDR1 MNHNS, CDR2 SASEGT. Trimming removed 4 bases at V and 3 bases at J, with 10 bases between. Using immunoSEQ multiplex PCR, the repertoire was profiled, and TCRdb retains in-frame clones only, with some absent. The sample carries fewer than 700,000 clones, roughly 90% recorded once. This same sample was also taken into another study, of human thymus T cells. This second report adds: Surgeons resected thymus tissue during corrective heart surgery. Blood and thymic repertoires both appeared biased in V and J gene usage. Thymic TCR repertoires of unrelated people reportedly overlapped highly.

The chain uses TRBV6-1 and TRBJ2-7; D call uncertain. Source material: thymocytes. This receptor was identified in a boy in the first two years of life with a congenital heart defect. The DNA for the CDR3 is TGTGCCAGCAGTGCGGTCCGGTTCTACGAGCAGTACTTC. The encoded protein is CASSAVRFYEQYF.